A selection of T cell receptor beta chains follows, all from one sample in a study of blood T cell repertoires in COVID-19. Libraries were prepared by immunoSEQ multiplex PCR; TCRdb keeps only in-frame clonotypes and omits some of them. The table lists 380,000 or so clones, 87% of them singletons. The sample taken for sequencing was PBMCs or T cells enriched from blood (not recorded which). The receptors come from a young man who had recovered from COVID-19. The CDR3 runs from the conserved cysteine through the conserved F or W. A D gene is named only where the DNA matches it firmly. A row's size may be missing; if present it is once, few, many or a size class.

DNA	CDR3	J	V	D	size
TGTGCCAGCAGCTTTCGGGGAGGGTTCAATCAGCCCCAGCATTTT	CASSFRGGFNQPQHF	TRBJ1-5	TRBV7-8	-	-
TGTGCCAGCAGCTTATCATCGACAGTCTATGGCTACACCTTC	CASSLSSTVYGYTF	TRBJ1-2	TRBV7-3	-	-
TGTGCCAGCAGCCAAGGTTTAGCGGGGGAGACCCAGTACTTC	CASSQGLAGETQYF	TRBJ2-5	TRBV3-1/TRBV3-2	TRBD2	-
TGTGCCAGCAGTTTAAGACAGGGGGCCACTGAAGCTTTCTTT	CASSLRQGATEAFF	TRBJ1-1	TRBV27	TRBD1	-
TGTGCCAGTAGTTCCACCCCCGGGGTAAGGACTGAAGCTTTCTTT	CASSSTPGVRTEAFF	TRBJ1-1	TRBV19	-	-
TGTGCCATCAGACAGGGGAGTATTAACACTGAAGCTTTCTTT	CAIRQGSINTEAFF	TRBJ1-1	TRBV10-3	TRBD1	-
TGTGCCAGCAGCCAAGATCTGGCCAGGCAAGAGACCCAGTACTTC	CASSQDLARQETQYF	TRBJ2-5	TRBV3-1/TRBV3-2	-	-
TGTGCCAGCAGCCCCCAGCTGGCGCGGTCGGAGACCCAGTACTTC	CASSPQLARSETQYF	TRBJ2-5	TRBV7-6	-	-
TGCAGCGTGCTATCTTCCCCGACAGGGAGAAGAGATAATTCACCCCTCCACTTT	CSVLSSPTGRRDNSPLHF	TRBJ1-6	TRBV29-1	TRBD1	-
TGTGCCAGCAGCACCCCTTTGGGACAGGCCATCGCTAACTATGGCTACACCTTC	CASSTPLGQAIANYGYTF	TRBJ1-2	TRBV7-9	TRBD1	-
TGTGCCAGCAGTGCCTGGTTCAAGGAGGCAGGGACCCAGTACTTC	CASSAWFKEAGTQYF	TRBJ2-5	TRBV27	-	once
TGCAGCGTAACAGGGGGCGCATACAATGAGCAGTTCTTC	CSVTGGAYNEQFF	TRBJ2-1	TRBV29-1	TRBD1	-
TGTGCCAGCAGCTCGGGGGGTGGCTACACCTTC	CASSSGGGYTF	TRBJ1-2	TRBV7-2	-	-
TGTGCCAGCAGCACTACAGGGCCTGGGGCCAACGTCCTGACTTTC	CASSTTGPGANVLTF	TRBJ2-6	TRBV7-9	-	-
TGTGCCAGTAGTATGTGGCAGGTTACCAATCAGCCCCAGCATTTT	CASSMWQVTNQPQHF	TRBJ1-5	TRBV19	-	-
TGCGCCAGCAGTTTAGCAGAGACCCAGTACTTC	CASSLAETQYF	TRBJ2-5	TRBV5-1	-	-
TGCGCCAGCAGCTTGGATCCTAACCAAGAGACCCAGTACTTC	CASSLDPNQETQYF	TRBJ2-5	TRBV5-1	-	-
TGCGCCAGCCTCTCGGGCAGGGCGACAGATACGCAGTATTTT	CASLSGRATDTQYF	TRBJ2-3	TRBV10-2	-	once
TGCGCCAGCAGCCAACCGGGTCGGGGAAATAACTATGGCTACACCTTC	CASSQPGRGNNYGYTF	TRBJ1-2	TRBV4-1	-	-
TGCGCCAGCAGCTTGGCTAGCGGGGGTTCCTACGAGCAGTACTTC	CASSLASGGSYEQYF	TRBJ2-7	TRBV5-1	TRBD2	-
TGTGCCAGCAGCTTAGCCCCAGGGGAAGAGACCCAGTACTTC	CASSLAPGEETQYF	TRBJ2-5	TRBV11-3	-	once
TGCGCCAGCAGCCCGGGACTAGCGGGGGGGCCTGTCGCAGATACGCAGTATTTT	CASSPGLAGGPVADTQYF	TRBJ2-3	TRBV5-1	TRBD2	-
TGCAGTGCTAGTAGTCCCGCCGGGGAGACCCAGTACTTC	CSASSPAGETQYF	TRBJ2-5	TRBV20-1	-	once
TGTGCCAGCAGTTTCCGACAGGTCGCCTACGAGCAGTACTTC	CASSFRQVAYEQYF	TRBJ2-7	TRBV28	-	many
TGTGCCAGTATCGGGAACCGGGACAGGCCCATATTAAACACTGAAGCTTTCTTT	CASIGNRDRPILNTEAFF	TRBJ1-1	TRBV19	TRBD1	-
TGTGCCAGCAGCGCCCAGGGACAGGGGAGGAATGAGCAGTTCTTC	CASSAQGQGRNEQFF	TRBJ2-1	TRBV9	TRBD1	-
TGTGCCAGCAGCACAGGACCAACTAATGAAAAACTGTTTTTT	CASSTGPTNEKLFF	TRBJ1-4	TRBV2	-	-
TGTGCCAGTAGTCTTATACTTCAAGAGACCCAGTACTTC	CASSLILQETQYF	TRBJ2-5	TRBV19	-	-
TGTGCCTGGAGCGCCCAGGGGTTCGGTCAGCCCCAGCATTTT	CAWSAQGFGQPQHF	TRBJ1-5	TRBV30	-	-
TGTGCCAGCAGCCAAACTGCCGCGGTCGGGACAGGGGGTAATCAGCCCCAGCATTTT	CASSQTAAVGTGGNQPQHF	TRBJ1-5	TRBV3-1/TRBV3-2	TRBD1	-
TGTGCCATCAGTGAGGGGGTGGGGCGGAGCTCCTACAATGAGCAGTTCTTC	CAISEGVGRSSYNEQFF	TRBJ2-1	TRBV10-3	-	-
TGTGCCAGCAGCGGATACGGGACAGGGGGTTCATCCGGGGAGCTGTTTTTT	CASSGYGTGGSSGELFF	TRBJ2-2	TRBV9	TRBD1	-
TGTGCCCTAGGGGGTCTAGCGGGCACCGGGGAGCTGTTTTTT	CALGGLAGTGELFF	TRBJ2-2	TRBV2	TRBD2	-
TGTGCCAGCAGCCAACTGGGACAGGGGCCGTCCTACGAGCAGTACTTC	CASSQLGQGPSYEQYF	TRBJ2-7	TRBV16	TRBD1	-
TGTGCCAGCAGCGCTGGGGTAGCGACTAGCACAGATACGCAGTATTTT	CASSAGVATSTDTQYF	TRBJ2-3	TRBV9	-	-
TGTGCCACCAGAGGGAGGCCAAACACAGATACGCAGTATTTT	CATRGRPNTDTQYF	TRBJ2-3	TRBV6-6	-	-
TGTGCCAGCAGCCAAGCACCGGGACAGGGCGAGGAGACCCAGTACTTC	CASSQAPGQGEETQYF	TRBJ2-5	TRBV3-1/TRBV3-2	TRBD1	-
TGCGCCAGCAGCCAAGGACAGGGCCCCTATGGCTACACCTTC	CASSQGQGPYGYTF	TRBJ1-2	TRBV4-1	TRBD1	-
TGTGCCAGCAGCTTATCTGTGGGGCCTGGCACTGAAGCTTTCTTT	CASSLSVGPGTEAFF	TRBJ1-1	TRBV7-2	-	-
TGTGCCAGCAGCTCCGGAGGTCAGCCCCAGCATTTT	CASSSGGQPQHF	TRBJ1-5	TRBV5-6	-	-
TGCGCCAGCAGCTTGGGTCCGGAGGACAATGAGCAGTTCTTC	CASSLGPEDNEQFF	TRBJ2-1	TRBV5-1	-	-
TGTGCCAGCTCATCCCTCCTGCTGAGCGTTCAGCCCCAGCATTTT	CASSSLLLSVQPQHF	TRBJ1-5	TRBV18	-	-
TGTGCCAGTACCCCGGCGGGATGGACAGGTTTTTTTGGTGAGCAGTTCTTC	CASTPAGWTGFFGEQFF	TRBJ2-1	TRBV19	-	-
TGTGCCAGCTTGGGAAGGGGCGAGCAGTACTTC	CASLGRGEQYF	TRBJ2-7	TRBV6-5	-	-
TGTGCCAGCAGTTATGGCAGGGGCAATCAGCCCCAGCATTTT	CASSYGRGNQPQHF	TRBJ1-5	TRBV6-5	-	-
TGCGCCAGCAGCCTCCGGGTCGGGAACACTGAAGCTTTCTTT	CASSLRVGNTEAFF	TRBJ1-1	TRBV5-1	-	-
TGCGCCAGCAGCCAAGATGTGGAGCGGGGGGGTGCAGATACGCAGTATTTT	CASSQDVERGGADTQYF	TRBJ2-3	TRBV4-3	TRBD2	-